These 6 T cell receptor beta chains share one sample of origin, sequenced in a study of T cell responses to AZD1222 COVID-19 vaccine. Generated by immunoSEQ multiplex PCR, the TCRdb table keeps only in-frame clones and is missing some. The sample has roughly 100,000 clones, around nine tenths seen once. This material consisted of peripheral blood, taken 28 days after the second AZD1222 dose. The receptor source for this set is an adult who received the AZD1222 COVID-19 vaccine.

The genes are TRBV7-9 and TRBJ1-6; 9 bases match TRBD1. After removal of 5 bases from V and 5 bases from J, the junction contained 13 bases not matched to a gene. CDR1 is SEHNR, CDR2 FQNEAQ, per germline (reference sequence). The CDR3 contains 18 residues. The CDR3 spells CASSPHWSRTGDNSPLHF. The CDR3 bases are TGTGCCAGCAGCCCCCATTGGAGCCGGACAGGGGATAATTCACCCCTCCACTTT.

J is TRBJ2-4 and V is TRBV5-4; D might be TRBD2 (6 bases). Trimming took off 3 bases at V and 5 bases at J, with 12 bases between the two ends. CDR3 length: 14 amino acids. Germline V gene data show CDR1 as SGHNT and CDR2 as YYREEE (reference sequence). The CDR3 sequence is CASSSPGLQNIQYF. Written as DNA, the CDR3 is TGTGCCAGCAGCTCTCCGGGACTCCAAAACATTCAGTACTTC.

This sequence joins TRBV19 and TRBJ1-1; 8 nucleotides match TRBD1. V was clipped by 5 bases and J by 6 bases; unmatched bases: 8. The length of the CDR3 is 14 residues. Germline V lookup: CDR1 LNHDA, CDR2 SQIVND (reference sequence). The CDR3 DNA sequence: TGTGCCAGTAGTCCAGGACAGGGCTGGGCTGAAGCTTTCTTT. This encodes CASSPGQGWAEAFF.

Only one count was recorded for this clone. The chain joins TRBV5-1 to TRBJ1-1; D is perhaps TRBD1 (5 bases). The CDR3 runs to 14 residues. Trimming took off 2 bases at V and 0 bases at J, with 8 bases between the two ends. In germline, CDR1 is SGHRS, CDR2 YFSETQ. DNA for the CDR3: TGCGCCAGCAGCTTTGGGACGATGAACACTGAAGCTTTCTTT. This gives the protein CASSFGTMNTEAFF.

This clone came up once. The chain couples TRBV2 to TRBJ2-7; 12 bases are shared with TRBD2. This CDR3 has 14 amino acids. After removal of 6 bases from V and 3 bases from J, the junction contained 3 bases not matched to a gene. Germline V gene sequence: CDR1 SNHLY, CDR2 FYNNEI. CDR3 sequence reads: CASSATSGSYEQYF. DNA of the CDR3: TGTGCCAGCAGCGCGACTAGCGGGAGCTACGAGCAGTACTTC.

This clone was recorded a few times. V is TRBV10-3 and J is TRBJ2-2; 7 bases align to TRBD2. Per the germline V gene, CDR1 is ENHRY and CDR2 is SYGVKD. The CDR3 runs 14 residues. V shed 10 bases, J shed 0 bases, and the junction held 5 bases outside the gene matches. The CDR3 loop reads CASVLAANTGELFF. As DNA, the CDR3 is TGTGCCAGCGTTCTAGCGGCGAACACCGGGGAGCTGTTTTTT.